This T cell receptor beta chain was recorded in a study of shared clonotypes between healthy human individuals. About the research overall: Donor composition was a couple of women and three men, aged 18 to 49. Three CD4 naive, three CD4 memory, two CD8 naive and one CD8 memory plate were used per donor. Overall study results and limits: Estimated richness was generally greater in naive than memory subsets.

The data were produced by immunoSEQ multiplex PCR, yet TCRdb's version contains in-frame clones alone and is incomplete. The profile covers under 2,500,000 clones, with approximately 96% appearing a single time and 0.1% to 0.15% taken by the ten largest. A CD45RA-negative memory subset and a CD45RA+ naive subset were separated from the CD4+ cells. The V end lost 7 bases, the J end lost 4 bases, and 20 bases lay between the germline ends. Germline lookup yields CDR1 SQVTM and CDR2 ANQGSEA. CDR3 size: 14 residues. With respect to this clone: Antigen specificity is unknown.

The chain carries TRBV29-1 and TRBJ2-7; D might be TRBD2 (7 bases). Source material: naive CD4+ T cells sorted from blood. Subset denoted: CD45RA+ positively selected. This clonotype was obtained from a man between 18 and 29 years old in good health. CDR3 sequence (DNA): TGCAGCGCCTGGACCGGGGGGACACCGTACGAGCAGTACTTC. This translates into CSAWTGGTPYEQYF.